One sample yielded the 21 T cell receptor beta chains listed below, sequenced in a study of tumor T cells in aggressive B-cell lymphoma (dated by TCRdb to about 2017). Library creation used the immunoSEQ multiplex PCR assay. TCRdb mirrors the immuneACCESS table, restricted to in-frame sequences. Some clones are absent from its copies; in checked studies, under half trace to an unresolved V gene, and the reason for the others is unknown. For this sample there are roughly 2,700 clones; about 90% appear just once. The ten largest clones capture around 20% of the sample. Sample: tumor tissue. The source is an adult with diffuse large B cell lymphoma.

The rearrangement uses TRBV15 and TRBJ2-1; 9 bases are a match to TRBD2. The CDR3 has 14 amino acids. V trimming: 9 bases; J trimming: 2 bases; junction bases outside the gene matches: 5. In germline, CDR1 is LNHNV, CDR2 YYDKDF (reference sequence). CDR3 nucleotide sequence: TGTGCCACTGCAGCGGGAGGAACCTACAATGAGCAGTTCTTC. As protein: CATAAGGTYNEQFF. Full variable domain (outside the CDR3, taken from reference TRBV15 and TRBJ2-1): DAMVIQNPRYQVTQFGKPVTLSCSQTLNHNVMYWYQQKSSQAPKLLFHYYDKDFNNEADTPDNFQSRRPNTSFCFLDIRSPGLGDTAMYLCATAAGGTYNEQFFGPGTRLTVL.

The chain recombines TRBV10-3 with TRBJ1-5; D remains unclear. This CDR3 has 15 residues. CDR1 is ENHRY and CDR2 is SYGVKD in the germline V gene. V dropped 2 bases and J dropped 0 bases, with 8 bases sitting between them. CDR3 sequence: CAISETVNSNQPQHF. CDR3 DNA: TGTGCCATCAGTGAGACAGTTAATAGCAATCAGCCCCAGCATTTT.

The rearrangement joins TRBV7-6 to TRBJ2-7; TRBD1 is a possible D gene (6 bases). This CDR3 region has 14 residues. Trimming pared 3 bases from V and 3 bases from J, leaving 12 bases between. Germline V gene lookup returns CDR1 SGHVS and CDR2 FNYEAQ. CDR3 loop: CASSFRGQGYEQYF. The CDR3 nucleotides read TGTGCCAGCAGCTTCCGGGGACAAGGCTACGAGCAGTACTTC.

A few counts support this clone. CDR3 nucleotide sequence: TGCGCCAGCAGCTTGGCCTCAGGAAGCCCGTCTGGAAACACCATATATTTT. This sequence encodes CASSLASGSPSGNTIYF. This chain uses TRBV5-1 with TRBJ1-3; D unclear. The ends were cut back, 0 bases at V and 1 base at J, with 14 bases in the middle. The germline V gene has CDR1 SGHRS and CDR2 YFSETQ. The CDR3 runs 17 residues.

V usage is TRBV21-1 and J usage is TRBJ2-7; the table calls TRBD1, which could not be checked here. TRBV21-1 is a listed pseudogene. CDR3 length equals 15 residues. The CDR3 spells CASSKEDRGSYEQYF. The CDR3 DNA is TGTGCCAGCAGCAAAGAGGACAGGGGCTCCTACGAGCAGTACTTC.

This chain uses TRBV4-1 with TRBJ2-6; a possible D gene is TRBD2 (7 bases). Trimming shortened V by 2 bases and J by 4 bases, and 18 bases separated the two germline ends. CDR3 size: 18 residues. CDR1 is MGHRA, CDR2 YSYEKL, per germline. This CDR3 reads CASSQFSTRGAGANVLTF. The DNA for the CDR3 is TGCGCCAGCAGCCAATTCTCGACCCGGGGGGCCGGGGCCAACGTCCTGACTTTC.

The chain is built from TRBV5-5 and TRBJ1-1; tentative D call: TRBD1 (6 bases). Germline V gene lookup returns CDR1 SGHKS and CDR2 YYEKEE (reference sequence). The CDR3 has 16 residues. Trimming stripped 1 base from V and 5 bases from J, with 18 bases between. In nucleotides, the CDR3 is TGTGCCAGCAGCTTGCTAAGATACAGGGATGTTACTGAAGCTTTCTTT. It codes for CASSLLRYRDVTEAFF.

With regard to this clone: The junction differs from germline at one of its ends, possibly a read error. The chain is built from TRBV19 and TRBJ1-2; D gene uncertain. CDR1 and CDR2 (germline): LNHDA, SQIVND (reference sequence). The CDR3 has 13 residues. CDR3 in DNA: TGTGTCAGTAGCGAGGGCCCCTTCTATGGCTACACCTTC. Its protein product is CVSSEGPFYGYTF.

The rearrangement links TRBV5-1 to TRBJ1-6, with TRBD1 identical over 7 bases. The CDR3 extends over 17 amino acids. V was pared by 0 bases and J by 6 bases, with 9 bases of the junction left unmatched. Germline V lookup: CDR1 SGHRS, CDR2 YFSETQ. The CDR3 spells CASSLGGNRDSNSPLHF. DNA of the CDR3: TGCGCCAGCAGCTTGGGGGGTAACCGGGACAGTAATTCACCCCTCCACTTT.

This clone has only a few counts. The V call is TRBV6-1, the J call TRBJ1-2, with D perhaps TRBD1 (5 bases). The CDR3 has 13 residues. The ends were cut back, 9 bases at V and 6 bases at J, with 17 bases in the middle. Per germline, CDR1 MNHNS and CDR2 SASEGT. CDR3 bases: TGTGCCAGGTTCGAGCCGGACAATCATGGCTACACCTTC. Its translation: CARFEPDNHGYTF.

The genes are TRBV5-1 and TRBJ2-1; 10 bases agree with TRBD2. J lost 5 bases, V lost 5 bases, and 10 bases had no gene match. The germline CDR1 and CDR2 sequences are SGHRS and YFSETQ. This CDR3 has 16 residues. CDR3 sequence reads: CASRLAGLAENNEQFF. In DNA form, the CDR3 reads TGCGCCAGCAGGTTAGCTGGACTAGCGGAGAACAATGAGCAGTTCTTC.

The chain is built from TRBV30 and TRBJ1-2; no definite D call. CDR3 length: 15 residues. The V end lost 0 bases, the J end lost 5 bases, and 16 bases lay between the germline ends. CDR1 is GTSNPN, CDR2 SVGIG, per germline (reference sequence). The CDR3 nucleotides are TGTGCCTGGAGTGTGACATTAAATTCGGAATATGGCTACACCTTC. Encoded protein: CAWSVTLNSEYGYTF.

As concerns this clone: The junction departs from germline at one end; a sequencing error may be responsible. The chain has TRBV4-1 and TRBJ1-5; 10 bases agree with TRBD1. The CDR3 has 18 residues. Per germline, CDR1 MGHRA and CDR2 YSYEKL. CDR3 amino acids: CANSQDTRGTGGNQPQHF. Here the CDR3 DNA reads TGCGCCAACAGCCAAGATACTCGGGGGACAGGGGGCAATCAGCCCCAGCATTTT.

This clone has just one count. V usage is TRBV5-1 and J usage is TRBJ2-7, with 13 bases matching TRBD2. J lost 3 bases, V lost 4 bases, and 7 bases had no gene match. The CDR3 covers 16 residues. Germline values: CDR1 SGHRS, CDR2 YFSETQ. The CDR3 loop is CASSLWTSGSFYEQYF. The DNA for the CDR3 is TGCGCCAGCAGCCTATGGACTAGCGGGAGTTTCTACGAGCAGTACTTC.

This clone was recorded a few times. A read error likely explains this, since a far larger clone differs by one base. Other DNA sequences in this specimen translate into the identical CDR3. The chain links TRBV7-9 to TRBJ1-4; D ambiguous. The CDR3 is made up of 15 amino acids. V lost 5 bases and J lost 6, with 16 bases in between. Germline CDR1 and CDR2: SEHNR and FQNEAQ (reference sequence). CDR3 nucleotide sequence: TGTGCCAGCAGCGACGGGCGGACGAGGGATGAAAAACTGTTTTTT. It specifies CASSDGRTRDEKLFF.

The chain couples TRBV19 to TRBJ2-5; D perhaps matches TRBD1 (5 bases). The end of the DNA is better explained by TRBJ2-7, so the J call may be wrong. The CDR3 spans 13 residues. Germline CDR1 and CDR2: LNHDA and SQIVND (reference sequence). Written as DNA, the CDR3 is TGTGCCATTACATTACCCCCAGGGAACGAGCAGTACTTC. Residues: CAITLPPGNEQYF.

V gene TRBV6-5 combines with J gene TRBJ1-1; TRBD1 aligns across 9 bases. This CDR3 spans 11 amino acids. The V gene's germline CDR1 is MNHEY and CDR2 SVGAGI. V gave up 6 bases and J gave up 13 bases; unmatched junction bases: 6. In DNA, the CDR3 is TGTGCCAGCAGACAGACAGGGGGGATTTTCTTT. It yields the protein CASRQTGGIFF.

The J gene is TRBJ1-1, the V gene TRBV6-5; D is perhaps TRBD1 (5 bases). The CDR3 spans 14 residues. CDR1 is MNHEY and CDR2 is SVGAGI in the germline V gene. Trimming shortened V by 1 base and J by 5 bases, and 11 bases separated the two germline ends. The CDR3 sequence is CASSYYRGGTEAFF. The CDR3 DNA reads TGTGCCAGCAGTTACTATCGGGGGGGAACTGAAGCTTTCTTT.

The rearrangement uses TRBV7-2 and TRBJ1-5; unclear D gene. Trimming shortened V by 5 bases and J by 4 bases, and 12 bases separated the two germline ends. The CDR3 length is 14 residues. The germline CDR1 and CDR2 sequences are SGHTA and FQGNSA. CDR3: CASSQMGSNQPQHF. DNA of the CDR3: TGTGCCAGCAGCCAAATGGGCTCAAATCAGCCCCAGCATTTT.

This chain uses TRBV4-1 with TRBJ2-1; 9 positions match TRBD2. Germline V gene sequence: CDR1 MGHRA, CDR2 YSYEKL. V lost 2 bases and J lost 8; bases outside the gene matches: 13. This CDR3 is 17 amino acids long. The CDR3 nucleotides are TGCGCCAGCAGCCAAAGGGGGTATCTAGCGGGGACAGATGAGCAGTTCTTC. Translating gives CASSQRGYLAGTDEQFF.

The CDR3 loop reads CASGHWGNTEAFF. The CDR3 DNA is TGTGCCAGTGGACACTGGGGGAACACTGAAGCTTTCTTT. This rearrangement joins TRBV19 to TRBJ1-1, with a possible D match to TRBD1 (5 bases). V was shortened by 8 bases and J by 1 base, with 11 bases between the two germline ends. From germline, CDR1 is LNHDA and CDR2 SQIVND (reference sequence). CDR3 length: 13 residues.